This record covers a single T cell receptor beta chain. Its specific antigen is unknown. No much larger clone exists at a distance of one base, and base qualities are not known. This sample was included in a study of shared clonotypes between healthy human individuals (dated by TCRdb to 2018 to 2020). With respect to the entire study: A couple of women and three men aged 18 to 49 years were included in the cohort. Per donor, leukapheresis produced somewhere between about 0.85 and 10 billion PBMCs. The study deeply sequenced blood TCR repertoires of about 5 healthy adults to estimate repertoire size and the extent of clonotype sharing between individuals. To increase sequencing depth and limit assay-specific biases, different laboratories used diverse techniques to prepare libraries and sequence TCR repertoires. For each donor, three plates each were used for CD4 naive and CD4 memory, two plates were used for CD8 naive, and one plate was used for CD8 memory. Overall study outcomes, separate from this receptor: Higher generation probabilities were observed for clonotypes shared by all four sorted-subset donors than for non-shared clonotypes. The small number of donors limited the genetic and exposure-history diversity represented. Across several donors, roughly 5% of naive CD4, roughly 3.4% of naive CD8, 2% to 2.5% of memory CD4, and roughly 0.4% of memory CD8 clonotypes were shared. Rarefaction of sorted-subset datasets indicated incomplete sequencing despite the large sequencing depth. Based on pairwise subsampling, the degree of clonotype sharing among donors was expected to be affected by sequencing depth. Estimated clonotype richness was generally larger for naive than for memory subsets. Sampling was limited to blood, and TCR repertoires in tissue likely differ from TCR repertoires in blood.

As encoded in the germline V gene, CDR1 is SGHRS while CDR2 is YFSETQ. V and J lose 2 bases and 5 bases, and a span of 7 bases separates them. Counted from cysteine to phenylalanine, this CDR3 has 12 amino acids. This entry keeps only the CDR3 DNA: 36 bases, framed from base 1. The donors were healthy, HIV-negative adults who had no recently reported acute infections or vaccinations. Only Caucasian adults living in Nashville, Tennessee, USA were represented among the donors. CD4+ T cells were enriched by magnetic negative selection, after which naive cells were positively selected on CD45RA and the negative fraction was taken as the memory subset. Blood was obtained by leukapheresis, after which PBMCs were separated by Ficoll-Histopaque density gradient centrifugation and cryopreserved in liquid nitrogen vapor phase. Analytical flow cytometry was used to check the purity and quantity of each magnetically sorted T cell population. Each sorted fraction had its genomic DNA isolated and then quantified by UV absorbance on a Nanodrop 2000c.

TCR CDR3 regions were amplified from genomic DNA by multiplex PCR using the deep immunoSEQ assay. Genomic DNA extracted from each cell subset was distributed evenly over all wells of several immunoSEQ 96-well plates, and each plate served as one replicate. For sorted subsets, each replicate PCR was loaded with about 0.2 ug genomic DNA, equivalent to some 27,000 T cell genomes. Purified libraries were measured with a Qubit 3.0 fluorometer, size-checked on a Bioanalyzer 2100, and measured again with the KAPA Library Quantification kit. Each immunoSEQ 96-well plate was sequenced on its own single-read 150-cycle Illumina NextSeq 550 flow cell. The authors' pipeline ran thus. Because the immunoSEQ output held only junctional sequences and lacked quality scores, the filtering could not match the filtering applied to full-length reads. Sequences were annotated with PyIR, a Python wrapper for IgBLAST v1.9, and V/J genes and CDR3 were assigned using IMGT germline references. Any read was removed if the V/J assignment was weak (E-value above 1e-6), the CDR3 was missing, or the read contained stop codons, out-of-frame junctions, or ambiguous translated residues. V3J clonotypes were defined by identical inferred V gene, J gene, and CDR3 amino acid sequence. Percentage overlap between repertoires was computed as shared unique clonotypes divided by the size of the smaller repertoire. RTK rarefaction, the Chao1 estimator, and Recon v2.1 estimates of unobserved clonotypes were used to assess repertoire richness. For all TCRbeta clonotypes obtained by the gDNA method from a few donors, generation probabilities were computed with OLGA. In its TCRdb copy, this immuneACCESS table keeps in-frame sequences only and misses some clones. Where compared with another copy, unresolved V genes explain less than half of these, and the others have no known cause. V, J and clone size derive from that table, while D and trimming were established from the DNA sequence. The sample has 1 million to 1.3 million clones on record, 70% to 80% of them singletons. 0.6% to 0.7% of the sample is taken by the ten largest.

This chain is built from TRBV5-1 and TRBJ1-2; the D gene cannot be resolved reliably. This TCR came from a young man in good health. Some clones in this sample may be carry-over from other donors' samples. What was sequenced was memory CD4+ T cells from PBMCs. The intended sense of this specimen's cell subset or site label: CD45RA-negative fraction. CDR3 region: CASSFGTYGYTF. The DNA is TGCGCCAGCAGCTTTGGTACTTATGGCTACACCTTC.